The next 24 T cell receptor beta chains were all read from a single sample in a study of T cell changes during pregnancy in multiple sclerosis. Produced via immunoSEQ multiplex PCR; TCRdb's table is partial and in-frame only. The sample holds some 25,000 clones, about 88% seen once. The sample consisted of CD4+ T cells from peripheral blood mononuclear cells, taken in the second trimester of pregnancy. The source is a female donor in good health, enrolled as a control in a pregnancy study.

The chain couples TRBV5-1 to TRBJ1-5; the match to TRBD1 covers 7 bases. CDR1 is SGHRS, CDR2 YFSETQ, per germline. The ends lost 0 bases at V and 6 bases at J; junction bases unmatched: 6. The CDR3 is 15 amino acids. The CDR3 nucleotides read TGCGCCAGCAGCTTGGAAGGGGGCTATAGTCAGCCCCAGCATTTT. This translates into CASSLEGGYSQPQHF.

V and J are TRBV7-2 and TRBJ1-5; D might be TRBD1 (6 bases). This CDR3 region has 14 residues. In germline, CDR1 is SGHTA, CDR2 FQGNSA. V lost 1 base and J lost 5, with 9 bases in between. CDR3 sequence reads: CASSLEEGDQPQHF. For the CDR3, the DNA is TGTGCCAGCAGCTTAGAAGAGGGGGATCAGCCCCAGCATTTT. Drawing the rest from reference TRBV7-2 and TRBJ1-5, the complete variable domain is GAGVSQSPSNKVTEKGKDVELRCDPISGHTALYWYRQSLGQGLEFLIYFQGNSAPDKSGLPSDRFSAERTGGSVSTLTIQRTQQEDSAVYLCASSLEEGDQPQHFGDGTRLSIL.

The rearrangement joins TRBV19 to TRBJ1-5, with D possibly matching TRBD1 (6 bases). CDR1 is LNHDA and CDR2 is SQIVND in the germline V gene (reference sequence). The V end lost 3 bases, the J end lost 3 bases, and 9 bases lay between the germline ends. This CDR3 contains 14 residues. The CDR3 sequence is CASSIRGSNQPQHF. As DNA, the CDR3 is TGTGCCAGTAGTATCAGGGGATCCAATCAGCCCCAGCATTTT. The full variable domain, with the rest looked up from reference TRBV19 and TRBJ1-5, is DGGITQSPKYLFRKEGQNVTLSCEQNLNHDAMYWYRQDPGQGLRLIYYSQIVNDFQKGDIAEGYSVSREKKESFPLTVTSAQKNPTAFYLCASSIRGSNQPQHFGDGTRLSIL.

The rearrangement links TRBV27 to TRBJ2-3; D is perhaps TRBD1 (6 bases). The CDR3 loop spans 16 amino acids. Germline V gene lookup returns CDR1 MNHEY and CDR2 SMNVEV (reference sequence). V was trimmed by 8 bases and J by 4 bases, leaving 22 bases between them. The CDR3 coding sequence is TGTGCCAGCGGAAAGGGGGTGGGGAATATCCCAGATACGCAGTATTTT. Protein sequence: CASGKGVGNIPDTQYF.

DNA of the CDR3: TGTGCCACCCGTTACGGGAGAGGGTACGAGCAGTACTTC. Its protein is CATRYGRGYEQYF. V and J are TRBV28 and TRBJ2-7, with D maybe TRBD2 (6 bases). Trimming removed 10 bases at V and 4 bases at J, with 17 bases between. Per germline, CDR1 MDHEN and CDR2 SYDVKM. This CDR3 has 13 residues.

Note on this clone: The same CDR3 is also encoded by other DNA sequences in this sample. The chain uses TRBV9 and TRBJ1-2, with D tentatively TRBD1 (5 bases). Deletions cut 4 bases from V and 3 bases from J, with 10 bases between. This CDR3 region has 13 residues. The germline V gene encodes CDR1 SGDLS and CDR2 YYNGEE. DNA of the CDR3: TGTGCCAGCAGCTTTACAGGAGACTATGGCTACACCTTC. This encodes CASSFTGDYGYTF.

The V and J genes are TRBV6-4 and TRBJ2-7, with 8 bases aligning to TRBD2. CDR1 MRHNA and CDR2 SNTAGT come from the germline V gene. The CDR3 consists of 17 residues. J was trimmed by 2 bases and V by 2 bases; bases with no gene match: 11. The CDR3 sequence is CASSDPRMSGGAYEQYF. CDR3 DNA: TGTGCCAGCAGTGACCCCAGGATGTCCGGGGGGGCCTACGAGCAGTACTTC.

CDR3 nucleotides: TGCGCCAGCAGCCAAGTAGGGGCCAGGCTACGCTCTGGAAACACCATATATTTT. Residues: CASSQVGARLRSGNTIYF. The J gene is TRBJ1-3, the V gene TRBV4-1, with D tentatively TRBD1 (5 bases). The germline V gene has CDR1 MGHRA and CDR2 YSYEKL. V lost 1 base and J 0 bases, leaving 16 bases between the germline ends. The CDR3 is made up of 18 amino acids.

This rearrangement joins TRBV5-5 to TRBJ2-3; TRBD2 matches at 7 bases. Germline V gene data show CDR1 as SGHKS and CDR2 as YYEKEE (reference sequence). The CDR3 runs to 15 residues. J lost 5 bases, V lost 4 bases, and 10 bases had no gene match. The CDR3 region is CASSPLWGTKDTQYF. CDR3 nucleotides: TGTGCCAGCAGCCCCCTTTGGGGGACTAAAGATACGCAGTATTTT.

The CDR3 spells CASSRVEGRNEKLFF. CDR3 sequence (DNA): TGCGCCAGCAGCCGGGTGGAGGGTAGGAATGAAAAACTGTTTTTT. The chain couples TRBV5-1 to TRBJ1-4; D is unresolved. Germline V gene data show CDR1 as SGHRS and CDR2 as YFSETQ. The CDR3 is made up of 15 amino acids. Trimming took 4 bases from V and 5 from J, leaving 15 bases between them. Combining the CDR3 with reference TRBV5-1 and TRBJ1-4 gives the whole variable domain KAGVTQTPRYLIKTRGQQVTLSCSPISGHRSVSWYQQTPGQGLQFLFEYFSETQRNKGNFPGRFSGRQFSNSRSEMNVSTLELGDSALYLCASSRVEGRNEKLFFGSGTQLSVL.

The rearrangement joins TRBV18 to TRBJ2-1, with D maybe TRBD2 (6 bases). The germline V gene encodes CDR1 KGHSH and CDR2 LQKENI. There are 15 residues in the CDR3. Deletions cut 2 bases from V and 4 bases from J, with 12 bases between. The CDR3 sequence is CASSPSAGKYNEQFF. The CDR3 DNA reads as TGTGCCAGCTCACCATCGGCGGGAAAGTACAATGAGCAGTTCTTC.

In this sample, this clone turned up a few times. The J gene is TRBJ2-7, the V gene TRBV7-9; perhaps TRBD2 as D (5 bases). CDR3 size: 12 residues. V was cut by 1 base and J by 6 bases, with 7 bases left in between. Germline values: CDR1 SEHNR, CDR2 FQNEAQ (reference sequence). The DNA of the CDR3 is TGTGCCAGCAGCTTAGAGGGAGTCGAGCAGTACTTC. Translating gives CASSLEGVEQYF.

V usage is TRBV6-5 and J usage is TRBJ2-5; the match to TRBD2 covers 13 bases. The CDR3 runs to 16 residues. Trimming removed 4 bases from V and 5 bases from J; junction bases left unmatched: 7. The germline V gene has CDR1 MNHEY and CDR2 SVGAGI. CDR3 in amino acids: CASSSRLAGGRETQYF. In DNA, the CDR3 is TGTGCCAGCAGTTCCCGACTAGCGGGGGGCAGGGAGACCCAGTACTTC.

This chain joins TRBV4-3 and TRBJ2-2; a weak D match, TRBD2 (7 bases). The length of the CDR3 is 16 residues. CDR1 is LGHNA and CDR2 is YSLEER in the germline V gene. V lost 2 bases and J 4 bases, leaving 14 bases between the germline ends. The CDR3 region is CASSQSGGFPTGELFF. The CDR3 coding sequence is TGCGCCAGCAGCCAATCGGGGGGCTTTCCCACCGGGGAGCTGTTTTTT.

The chain has TRBV18 and TRBJ2-5; D not resolved. The V and J ends lost 1 base and 1 base respectively, with 13 bases between them. Germline assignment: CDR1 KGHSH and CDR2 LQKENI. CDR3 length: 16 residues. CDR3 bases: TGTGCCAGCTCACCACTCTATGAGTCCCGCCAAGAGACCCAGTACTTC. Its protein is CASSPLYESRQETQYF.

The chain recombines TRBV7-3 with TRBJ2-5; 10 bases align to TRBD1. V shed 1 base and J 2 bases; nucleotides not matched to a gene: 22. The CDR3 length is 22 residues. The germline V gene encodes CDR1 SGHTA and CDR2 FQGTGA. The CDR3 sequence: CASSLKRSLLKPGQGNQETQYF. In DNA, the CDR3 is TGTGCCAGCAGCTTAAAGCGGTCCTTGTTGAAACCGGGACAGGGGAATCAAGAGACCCAGTACTTC.

The chain links TRBV19 to TRBJ1-2, with D tentatively TRBD1 (6 bases). CDR3 length: 15 amino acids. Per germline, CDR1 LNHDA and CDR2 SQIVND (reference sequence). V was cut by 5 bases and J by 5 bases, with 18 bases left in between. The CDR3 region is CASSPQGTGRYGYTF. In DNA, the CDR3 is TGTGCCAGTAGTCCCCAGGGGACGGGAAGGTATGGCTACACCTTC.

This clone was observed a single time. The gene calls are TRBV28 and TRBJ2-2, with D uncertain. Trimming pared 5 bases from V and 6 bases from J, leaving 13 bases between. In germline, CDR1 is MDHEN, CDR2 SYDVKM. This CDR3 is built from 14 residues. CDR3 in amino acids: CASSPRGFAGELFF. CDR3 in DNA: TGTGCCAGCAGTCCCCGAGGATTCGCCGGGGAGCTGTTTTTT.

The chain uses TRBV5-1 and TRBJ2-3; 7 bases map to TRBD2. J gave up 8 bases and V 4 bases, and 10 bases lay outside the gene matches. The CDR3 has 14 residues. The germline V gene encodes CDR1 SGHRS and CDR2 YFSETQ. The CDR3 DNA is TGCGCCAGCAGCCCAACTAGCGCAGGAGGTACGCAGTATTTT. Its translation is CASSPTSAGGTQYF.

J is TRBJ1-1 and V is TRBV19; TRBD1 might be the D (5 bases). Germline CDR1 LNHDA, CDR2 SQIVND (reference sequence). V was pared by 5 bases and J by 6 bases, with 10 bases between. This CDR3 is built from 12 residues. CDR3 protein: CASSGALSEAFF. CDR3 DNA sequence: TGTGCCAGTAGTGGGGCATTATCTGAAGCTTTCTTT. The full variable domain, in which reference TRBV19 and TRBJ1-1 provide the parts outside the CDR3, is DGGITQSPKYLFRKEGQNVTLSCEQNLNHDAMYWYRQDPGQGLRLIYYSQIVNDFQKGDIAEGYSVSREKKESFPLTVTSAQKNPTAFYLCASSGALSEAFFGQGTRLTVV.

The J gene is TRBJ2-1, the V gene TRBV11-2, with 10 bases matching TRBD2. This CDR3 contains 17 residues. Germline values: CDR1 SGHAT, CDR2 FQNNGV. Trimming removed 0 bases from V and 7 bases from J; junction bases left unmatched: 9. The CDR3 protein is CASSLDFRLAGDNEQFF. The CDR3 nucleotides are TGTGCCAGCAGCTTAGATTTCCGGCTAGCGGGGGATAATGAGCAGTTCTTC.

V gene TRBV19 combines with J gene TRBJ1-1, with 8 bases identical to TRBD1. CDR1 is LNHDA and CDR2 is SQIVND in the germline V gene (reference sequence). V was pared by 8 bases and J by 4 bases, with 6 bases of the junction left unmatched. CDR3 length equals 13 residues. The CDR3 bases are TGTGCCAGTCAGGGGGCGCGAGGCACTGAAGCTTTCTTT. Its protein product is CASQGARGTEAFF. Full variable domain (rest looked up from reference TRBV19 and TRBJ1-1): DGGITQSPKYLFRKEGQNVTLSCEQNLNHDAMYWYRQDPGQGLRLIYYSQIVNDFQKGDIAEGYSVSREKKESFPLTVTSAQKNPTAFYLCASQGARGTEAFFGQGTRLTVV.

The genes are TRBV19 and TRBJ2-2, with D possibly matching TRBD1 (5 bases). Germline assignment: CDR1 LNHDA and CDR2 SQIVND (reference sequence). The CDR3 is 14 residues long. V was cut by 11 bases and J by 1 base, with 14 bases left in between. The DNA for the CDR3 is TGTGCCGTCACCAGTCAGGGGAACACCGGGGAGCTGTTTTTT. Translated: CAVTSQGNTGELFF.

V is TRBV6-6 and J is TRBJ2-1; 10 bases map to TRBD2. This CDR3 has 15 residues. V trimming: 6 bases; J trimming: 8 bases; junction bases outside the gene matches: 10. Per the germline V gene, CDR1 is MNHNY and CDR2 is SVGAGI (reference sequence). CDR3 coding DNA: TGTGCCAGCAGCCCCAGCGGGAGGGCCCTAGATGAGCAGTTCTTC. Translated: CASSPSGRALDEQFF.